These 16 T cell receptor beta chains share one sample of origin, sequenced in a study of cytomegalovirus exposure and HLA in healthy donors. TCRdb's table, derived via immunoSEQ multiplex PCR, lists solely in-frame clones and lacks some. Of about 120,000 clones in the sample, about 83% were seen once. Sequencing was done on a sample of PBMCs. All receptors derive from a woman younger than 45 in good health and CMV-seronegative.

In this sample, this clone turned up a few times. The chain links TRBV19 to TRBJ1-4, with D tentatively TRBD1 (5 bases). V shed 6 bases and J shed 5 bases, with 10 bases lying between them. The CDR3 runs 13 residues. The germline V gene has CDR1 LNHDA and CDR2 SQIVND (reference sequence). The CDR3 protein is CASSLDNNEKLFF. The DNA for the CDR3 is TGTGCCAGTAGCTTGGACAACAATGAAAAACTGTTTTTT.

This rearrangement joins TRBV5-4 to TRBJ2-3, with D perhaps matching TRBD1 (5 bases). The CDR3 spans 16 residues. Per germline, CDR1 SGHNT and CDR2 YYREEE (reference sequence). Trimming pared 4 bases from V and 4 bases from J, leaving 19 bases between. The CDR3 nucleotides read TGTGCCAGCAGCCAACCCTCAGGGATCCACCCAGATACGCAGTATTTT. Amino acid sequence: CASSQPSGIHPDTQYF.

This chain links TRBV6-1 with TRBJ2-5; no definite D call. CDR3 length equals 13 residues. V lost 3 bases and J 5 bases, leaving 10 bases between the germline ends. Germline values: CDR1 MNHNS, CDR2 SASEGT. CDR3 in amino acids: CASSDLGRETQYF. The DNA for the CDR3 is TGTGCCAGCAGTGATCTGGGCCGGGAGACCCAGTACTTC.

This clone was seen just once. The V call is TRBV29-1, the J call TRBJ2-1; 15 bases map to TRBD2. V dropped 0 bases and J dropped 8; count of bases not matched to a gene: 11. There are 18 residues in the CDR3. Germline V gene data show CDR1 as SQVTM and CDR2 as ANQGSEA. CDR3 loop: CSVEDILGLAGGRDEQFF. Written as DNA, the CDR3 is TGCAGCGTTGAAGATATTTTAGGACTAGCGGGGGGGAGGGATGAGCAGTTCTTC.

This clone was counted between two and nine times. CDR3: CASSGWGQNTGELFF. In DNA form, the CDR3 reads TGCGCCAGCAGCGGGTGGGGCCAAAACACCGGGGAGCTGTTTTTT. The V gene is TRBV5-1, the J gene TRBJ2-2; tentative D call: TRBD1 (5 bases). This CDR3 contains 15 residues. V was trimmed by 4 bases and J by 2 bases, leaving 12 bases between them. Germline CDR1 SGHRS, CDR2 YFSETQ.

The chain joins TRBV5-1 to TRBJ2-3, with D perhaps matching TRBD1 (5 bases). This CDR3 region has 13 residues. Trimming took 4 bases from V and 6 from J, leaving 12 bases between them. The germline V gene has CDR1 SGHRS and CDR2 YFSETQ. The CDR3 nucleotides read TGCGCCAGCAGCCATACAGGCATGGATACGCAGTATTTT. As protein: CASSHTGMDTQYF.

The chain has TRBV27 and TRBJ2-1, with 8 positions matching TRBD1. The CDR3 covers 13 residues. The V gene's germline CDR1 is MNHEY and CDR2 SMNVEV (reference sequence). V shed 5 bases and J 9 bases; nucleotides not matched to a gene: 6. CDR3 loop: CASSPTGGSEQFF. The DNA of the CDR3 is TGTGCCAGCAGTCCTACAGGGGGGAGTGAGCAGTTCTTC.

This rearrangement joins TRBV29-1 to TRBJ2-1, with TRBD1 identical over 8 bases. Trimming at V came to 6 bases and at J to 0 bases, leaving 19 bases not matched to a gene. The CDR3 contains 19 residues. Looked up from germline, CDR1 is SQVTM and CDR2 is ANQGSEA. This chain's CDR3 is CSVEKPTGAVSSSYNEQFF. For the CDR3, the DNA is TGCAGCGTCGAGAAACCGACAGGGGCGGTAAGCAGCTCCTACAATGAGCAGTTCTTC.

The chain has TRBV25-1 and TRBJ2-7; a weak D match, TRBD2 (7 bases). The germline V gene encodes CDR1 MGHDK and CDR2 SYGVNS. The CDR3 has 15 amino acids. The V end lost 4 bases, the J end lost 4 bases, and 17 bases lay between the germline ends. The CDR3 region has the DNA TGTGCCAGCAGTGCTAAGGGGGGGGGTATGTACGAGCAGTACTTC. Its translation is CASSAKGGGMYEQYF.

This chain connects TRBV4-1 to TRBJ2-2; the D is unclear. V lost 3 bases, J lost 7 bases, and 6 bases lay in between. Germline V lookup: CDR1 MGHRA, CDR2 YSYEKL. The CDR3 sequence is 12 residues long. Here the CDR3 reads CASSHGVGELFF. The CDR3 region has the DNA TGCGCCAGCAGCCATGGAGTCGGGGAGCTGTTTTTT.

CDR3 residues: CASSDGTSGGLVDTQYF. DNA for the CDR3: TGTGCCAGCAGCGACGGGACTAGCGGGGGGCTGGTGGATACGCAGTATTTT. The chain links TRBV7-3 to TRBJ2-3, with 15 nucleotides matching TRBD2. CDR1 SGHTA and CDR2 FQGTGA come from the germline V gene. V trimming: 5 bases; J trimming: 6 bases; junction bases outside the gene matches: 9. This CDR3 comprises 17 residues.

This chain connects TRBV15 to TRBJ1-2; D is unclear. The CDR3 has 14 residues. CDR1 LNHNV and CDR2 YYDKDF come from the germline V gene (reference sequence). V was clipped by 1 base and J by 4 bases, with 10 bases between them. CDR3 protein: CATSRGEGIYGYTF. DNA of the CDR3: TGTGCCACCAGCAGAGGGGAGGGTATCTATGGCTACACCTTC.

The V and J genes are TRBV7-2 and TRBJ2-7, with a possible D match to TRBD1 (5 bases). CDR1 and CDR2 (germline): SGHTA, FQGNSA. The CDR3 sequence is 13 residues long. V lost 3 bases to trimming and J lost 6 bases, with 12 bases between them. CDR3: CASSLDPGFEQYF. The CDR3 nucleotides read TGTGCCAGCAGCTTGGACCCAGGGTTCGAGCAGTACTTC.

The chain combines TRBV11-2 with TRBJ1-2; no definite D call. V was trimmed by 4 bases and J by 8 bases, leaving 14 bases between them. Germline V gives CDR1 SGHAT, CDR2 FQNNGV. CDR3 size: 13 residues. The CDR3 here is CASSSLGRRGYTF. The CDR3 coding sequence is TGTGCCAGCAGCTCTCTGGGCCGGAGGGGCTACACCTTC.

The genes are TRBV5-1 and TRBJ1-4, with D perhaps matching TRBD1 (6 bases). The CDR3 extends over 15 amino acids. In germline, CDR1 is SGHRS, CDR2 YFSETQ. V shed 5 bases and J shed 0 bases, with 11 bases lying between them. The CDR3 coding sequence is TGCGCCAGCAGTCAGGGGAAAGCAACTAATGAAAAACTGTTTTTT. Translation gives CASSQGKATNEKLFF.

The V call is TRBV19, the J call TRBJ1-2, with TRBD1 as a possible D gene (5 bases). The V gene lost 3 bases and the J gene lost 4 bases, with 9 bases spanning the gap. In germline, CDR1 is LNHDA, CDR2 SQIVND (reference sequence). The CDR3 totals 13 residues. CDR3 loop: CASSMGQGYGYTF. The CDR3 DNA reads TGTGCCAGTAGTATGGGCCAGGGCTATGGCTACACCTTC.